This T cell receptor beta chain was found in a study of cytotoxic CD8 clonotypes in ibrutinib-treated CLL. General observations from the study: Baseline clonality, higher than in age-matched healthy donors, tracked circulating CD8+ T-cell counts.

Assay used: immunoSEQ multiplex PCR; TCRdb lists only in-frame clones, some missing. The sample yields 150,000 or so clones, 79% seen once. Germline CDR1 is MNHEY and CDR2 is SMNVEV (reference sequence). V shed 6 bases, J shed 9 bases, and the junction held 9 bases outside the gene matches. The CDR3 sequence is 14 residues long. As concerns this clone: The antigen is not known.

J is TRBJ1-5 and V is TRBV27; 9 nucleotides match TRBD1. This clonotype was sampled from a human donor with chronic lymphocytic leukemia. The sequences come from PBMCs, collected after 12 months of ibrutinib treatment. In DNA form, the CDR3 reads TGTGCCAGCAGGGTAAGACAGGGGGATCGGCCCCAGCATTTT. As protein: CASRVRQGDRPQHF.